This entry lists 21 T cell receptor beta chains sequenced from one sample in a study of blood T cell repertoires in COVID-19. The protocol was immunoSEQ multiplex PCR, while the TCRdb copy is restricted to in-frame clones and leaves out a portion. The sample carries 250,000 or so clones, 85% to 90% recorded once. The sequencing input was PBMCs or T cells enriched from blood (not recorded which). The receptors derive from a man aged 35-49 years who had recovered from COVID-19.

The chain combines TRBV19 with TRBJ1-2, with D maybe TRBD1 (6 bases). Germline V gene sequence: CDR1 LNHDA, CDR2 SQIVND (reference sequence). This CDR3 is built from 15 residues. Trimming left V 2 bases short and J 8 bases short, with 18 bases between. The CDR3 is CASSIWDYGTSGYTF. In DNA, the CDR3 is TGTGCCAGTAGTATATGGGATTACGGGACAAGCGGCTACACCTTC.

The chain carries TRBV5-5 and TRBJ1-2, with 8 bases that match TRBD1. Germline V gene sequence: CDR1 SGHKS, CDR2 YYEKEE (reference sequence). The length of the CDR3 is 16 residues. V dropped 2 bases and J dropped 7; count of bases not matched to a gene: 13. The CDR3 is CASSLELQGDPSGYTF. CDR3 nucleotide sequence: TGTGCCAGCAGCTTAGAGTTACAGGGGGACCCGAGTGGCTACACCTTC.

The CDR3: CASSLFGGRDNTGELFF. The DNA for the CDR3 is TGTGCCAGCAGCTTATTTGGGGGGAGGGATAACACCGGGGAGCTGTTTTTT. The gene calls are TRBV7-2 and TRBJ2-2; TRBD2 matches 7 bases. The CDR3 spans 17 residues. V gave up 2 bases and J gave up 2 bases; unmatched junction bases: 8. CDR1 SGHTA and CDR2 FQGNSA come from the germline V gene.

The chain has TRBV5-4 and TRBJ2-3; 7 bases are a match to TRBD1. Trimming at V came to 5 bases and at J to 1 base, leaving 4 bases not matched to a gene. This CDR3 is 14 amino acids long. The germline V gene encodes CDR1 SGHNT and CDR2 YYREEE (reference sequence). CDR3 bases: TGTGCCAGCAGAACCGGGACAGGCACAGATACGCAGTATTTT. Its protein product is CASRTGTGTDTQYF.

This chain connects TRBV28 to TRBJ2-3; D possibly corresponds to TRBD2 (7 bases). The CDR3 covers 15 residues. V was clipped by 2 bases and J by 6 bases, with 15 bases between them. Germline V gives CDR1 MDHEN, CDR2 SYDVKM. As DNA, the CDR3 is TGTGCCAGCAGTTTAGGGGGGGGGCCCAGTGATACGCAGTATTTT. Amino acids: CASSLGGGPSDTQYF.

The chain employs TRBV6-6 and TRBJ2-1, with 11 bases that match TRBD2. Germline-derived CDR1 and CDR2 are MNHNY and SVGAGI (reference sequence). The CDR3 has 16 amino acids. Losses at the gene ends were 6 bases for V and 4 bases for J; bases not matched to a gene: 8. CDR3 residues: CASSTGTSGIYNEQFF. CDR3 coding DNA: TGTGCCAGCAGCACTGGGACTAGCGGTATTTACAATGAGCAGTTCTTC.

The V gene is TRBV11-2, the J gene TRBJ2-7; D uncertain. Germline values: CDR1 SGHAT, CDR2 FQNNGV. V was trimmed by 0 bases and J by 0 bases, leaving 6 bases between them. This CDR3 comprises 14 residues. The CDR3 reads CASSLEATSYEQYF. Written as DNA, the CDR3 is TGTGCCAGCAGCTTAGAAGCCACCTCCTACGAGCAGTACTTC.

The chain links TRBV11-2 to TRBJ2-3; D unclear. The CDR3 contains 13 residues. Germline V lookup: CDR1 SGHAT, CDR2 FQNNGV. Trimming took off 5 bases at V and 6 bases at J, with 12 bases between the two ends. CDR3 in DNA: TGTGCCAGCAGCACCCGCGGTGAGGATACGCAGTATTTT. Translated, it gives CASSTRGEDTQYF.

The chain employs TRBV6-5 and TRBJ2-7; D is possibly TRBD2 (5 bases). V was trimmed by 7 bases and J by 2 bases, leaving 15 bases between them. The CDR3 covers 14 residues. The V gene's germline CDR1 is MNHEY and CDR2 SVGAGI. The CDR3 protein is CASTLQEGPYEQYF. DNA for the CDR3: TGTGCCAGCACCTTACAAGAGGGCCCCTACGAGCAGTACTTC.

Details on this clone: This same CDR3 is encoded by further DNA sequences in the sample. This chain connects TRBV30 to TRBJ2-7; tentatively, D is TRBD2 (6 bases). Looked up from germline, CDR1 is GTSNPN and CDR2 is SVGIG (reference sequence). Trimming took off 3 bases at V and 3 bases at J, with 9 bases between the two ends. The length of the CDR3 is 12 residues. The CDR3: CAWSRGGYEQYF. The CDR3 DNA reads TGTGCCTGGAGCCGGGGAGGCTACGAGCAGTACTTC.

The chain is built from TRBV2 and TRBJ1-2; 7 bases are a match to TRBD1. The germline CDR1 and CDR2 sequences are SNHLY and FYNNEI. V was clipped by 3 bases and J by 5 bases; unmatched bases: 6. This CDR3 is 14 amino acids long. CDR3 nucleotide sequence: TGTGCCAGCAGTGAGACAGGGCGAAATTATGGCTACACCTTC. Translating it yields CASSETGRNYGYTF.

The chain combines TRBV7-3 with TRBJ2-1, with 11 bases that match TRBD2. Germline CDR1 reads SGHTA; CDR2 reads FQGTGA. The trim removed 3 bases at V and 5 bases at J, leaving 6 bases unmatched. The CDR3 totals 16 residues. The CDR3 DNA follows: TGTGCCAGCAGCTTTCTAGCGGGAGGATCAAACAATGAGCAGTTCTTC. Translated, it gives CASSFLAGGSNNEQFF.

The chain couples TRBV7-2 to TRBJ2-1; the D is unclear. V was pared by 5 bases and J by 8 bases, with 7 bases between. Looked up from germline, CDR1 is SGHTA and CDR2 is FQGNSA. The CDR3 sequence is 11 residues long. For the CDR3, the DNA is TGTGCCAGCAGCCCGCACTATGAGCAGTTCTTC. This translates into CASSPHYEQFF.

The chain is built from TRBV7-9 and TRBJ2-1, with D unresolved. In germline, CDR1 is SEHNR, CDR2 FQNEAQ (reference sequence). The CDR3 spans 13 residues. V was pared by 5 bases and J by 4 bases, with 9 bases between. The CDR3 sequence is CASSAAGYNEQFF. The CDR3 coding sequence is TGTGCCAGCAGCGCGGCTGGATACAATGAGCAGTTCTTC.

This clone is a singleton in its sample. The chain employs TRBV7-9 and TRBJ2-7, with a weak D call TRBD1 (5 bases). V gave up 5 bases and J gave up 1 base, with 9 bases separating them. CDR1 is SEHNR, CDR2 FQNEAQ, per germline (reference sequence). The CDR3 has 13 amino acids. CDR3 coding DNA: TGTGCCAGCAGCCAGAGACAGTCCTACGAGCAGTACTTC. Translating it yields CASSQRQSYEQYF.

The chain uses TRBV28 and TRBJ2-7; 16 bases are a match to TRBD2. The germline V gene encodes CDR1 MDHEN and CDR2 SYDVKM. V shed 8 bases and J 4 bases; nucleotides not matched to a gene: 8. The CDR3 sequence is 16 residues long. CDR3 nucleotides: TGTGCCAGCGAAATTGGGACTAGCGGGAGGGTTTACGAGCAGTACTTC. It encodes CASEIGTSGRVYEQYF.

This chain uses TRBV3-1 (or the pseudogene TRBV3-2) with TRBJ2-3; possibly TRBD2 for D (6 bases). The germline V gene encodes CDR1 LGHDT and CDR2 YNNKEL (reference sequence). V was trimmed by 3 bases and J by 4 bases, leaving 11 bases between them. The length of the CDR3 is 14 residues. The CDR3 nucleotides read TGTGCCAGCAGCCAGGGATGGGGGGCAGATACGCAGTATTTT. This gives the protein CASSQGWGADTQYF.

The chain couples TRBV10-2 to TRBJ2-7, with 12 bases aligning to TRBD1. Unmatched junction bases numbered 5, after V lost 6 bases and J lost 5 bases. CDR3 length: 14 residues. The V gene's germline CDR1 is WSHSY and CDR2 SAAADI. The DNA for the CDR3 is TGCGCCAGCAGAGGGACAGGGGGCACCCACGAGCAGTACTTC. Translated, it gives CASRGTGGTHEQYF.

In DNA, the CDR3 is TGTGCCAGCAGTTCGTGGACAGATAACACCGGGGAGCTGTTTTTT. This encodes CASSSWTDNTGELFF. The chain combines TRBV6-2 or TRBV6-3 with TRBJ2-2; weak D call: TRBD1 (6 bases). The CDR3 has 15 residues. The V gene lost 4 bases and the J gene lost 2 bases, with 11 bases spanning the gap. Germline lookup yields CDR1 MNHEY and CDR2 SVGEGT.

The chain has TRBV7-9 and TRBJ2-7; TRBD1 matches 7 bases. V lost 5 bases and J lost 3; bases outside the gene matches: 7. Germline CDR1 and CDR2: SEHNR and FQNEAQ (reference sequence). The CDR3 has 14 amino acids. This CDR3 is CASSPPAGGYEQYF. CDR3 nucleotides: TGTGCCAGCAGCCCCCCGGCAGGGGGCTACGAGCAGTACTTC.

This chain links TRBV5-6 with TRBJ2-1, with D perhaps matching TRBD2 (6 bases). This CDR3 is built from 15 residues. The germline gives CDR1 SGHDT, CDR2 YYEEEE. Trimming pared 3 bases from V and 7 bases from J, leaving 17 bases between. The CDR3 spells CASSSEPGASNEQFF. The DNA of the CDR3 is TGTGCCAGCAGCTCGGAACCGGGAGCCAGTAATGAGCAGTTCTTC.